This TCR beta chain was profiled in a study of T cell changes during pregnancy in multiple sclerosis. Clones were sequenced by immunoSEQ multiplex PCR, and TCRdb holds only the in-frame ones, with some missing. The table shows 40,000 or so clones, with roughly nine tenths occurring only once. The CDR3 runs 14 residues. Trimming shortened V by 5 bases and J by 4 bases, and 13 bases separated the two germline ends. Germline V gene lookup returns CDR1 SGHAT and CDR2 FQDESV (reference sequence). The table lists this clone with a count of one. Specimen: CD8+ T cells from peripheral blood mononuclear cells, collected before pregnancy. This sequence originates from a female donor with multiple sclerosis, enrolled in a pregnancy study. V usage is TRBV11-1 and J usage is TRBJ2-3, with D tentatively TRBD1 (7 bases). CDR3 in amino acids: CASSASRGADTQYF. DNA for the CDR3: TGTGCCAGCAGCGCTAGCAGGGGGGCAGATACGCAGTATTTT.